Listed below are T cell receptor beta chains from one sample, sequenced in a study of blood T cell repertoires in COVID-19. Repertoires were generated with immunoSEQ multiplex PCR, while TCRdb's copy carries only in-frame clones and drops some. The sample records approximately 54,000 clones, around 84% being singletons. The sample was peripheral blood. The origin of the receptors is a human donor in a cohort sampled during active COVID-19. Each CDR3 is given with its conserved first and last residue. Each record gives: V gene, clone size, J gene, D gene, CDR3 DNA, CDR3 protein. A D gene is named only where the DNA matches it firmly. Clone size is given for some rows only: seen once, a few or many times, or a class if the clone is expanded.

TRBV5-1	-	TRBJ1-6	TRBD1	TGCGCCAGCAGCTTGGACAGGGGGGATAATTCACCCCTCCACTTT	CASSLDRGDNSPLHF
TRBV24-1	-	TRBJ2-2	TRBD2	TGTGCCACCAGAGGTTCGGGACTAGCGAACACCGGGGAGCTGTTTTTT	CATRGSGLANTGELFF
TRBV11-3	-	TRBJ2-1	-	TGTGCCAGCAGCCTATACAGGGACAATGAGCAGTTCTTC	CASSLYRDNEQFF
TRBV19	-	TRBJ1-5	TRBD1	TGTGCCAGCGGTTCTGACAGGGACAATCAGCCCCAGCATTTT	CASGSDRDNQPQHF
TRBV19	-	TRBJ1-1	TRBD1	TGTGCCAGTACCTCTCAGGGGGCAACTGAAGCTTTCTTT	CASTSQGATEAFF
TRBV7-3	-	TRBJ2-7	-	TGTGCCAGCAGCCTCGGGGGAGACGGGGGCTACGAGCAGTACTTC	CASSLGGDGGYEQYF
TRBV18	once	TRBJ1-2	-	TGTGCCAGCTCACCACCGGGCAGGGTCCTGGGGGGCTACACCTTC	CASSPPGRVLGGYTF
TRBV29-1	-	TRBJ2-1	TRBD2	TGCAGCGGTCAGCGGGAGGCATACAATGAGCAGTTCTTC	CSGQREAYNEQFF
TRBV19	-	TRBJ1-6	-	TGTGCCAGTAGTATATCAGGGTCGAGCTCCTATAATTCACCCCTCCACTTT	CASSISGSSSYNSPLHF
TRBV5-6	few	TRBJ2-2	-	TGTGCCAGCAGCCGAGGGAGCGGGGAGCTGTTTTTT	CASSRGSGELFF
TRBV28	-	TRBJ2-5	TRBD1	TGTGCCAGCAGTCCCGGGACAGGGGGCGAAGAGACCCAGTACTTC	CASSPGTGGEETQYF